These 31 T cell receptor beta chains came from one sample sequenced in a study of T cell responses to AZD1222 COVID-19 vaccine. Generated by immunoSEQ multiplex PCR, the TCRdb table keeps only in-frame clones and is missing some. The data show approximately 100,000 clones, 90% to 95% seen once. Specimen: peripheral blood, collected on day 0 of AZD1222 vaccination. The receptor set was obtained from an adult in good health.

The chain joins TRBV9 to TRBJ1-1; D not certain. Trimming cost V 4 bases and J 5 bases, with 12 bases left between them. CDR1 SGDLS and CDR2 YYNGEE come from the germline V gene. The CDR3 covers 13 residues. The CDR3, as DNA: TGTGCCAGCAGCCGGCCCGGGGAGACTGAAGCTTTCTTT. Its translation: CASSRPGETEAFF.

This CDR3 reads CASSLYLNTEAFF. The CDR3 coding sequence is TGTGCCAGCAGCTTATACCTGAACACTGAAGCTTTCTTT. V gene TRBV7-2 combines with J gene TRBJ1-1, with no clear D. This CDR3 contains 13 residues. Germline V lookup: CDR1 SGHTA, CDR2 FQGNSA. Between the trimmed V and J ends, which lost 2 bases and 0 bases, there was a span of 4 bases.

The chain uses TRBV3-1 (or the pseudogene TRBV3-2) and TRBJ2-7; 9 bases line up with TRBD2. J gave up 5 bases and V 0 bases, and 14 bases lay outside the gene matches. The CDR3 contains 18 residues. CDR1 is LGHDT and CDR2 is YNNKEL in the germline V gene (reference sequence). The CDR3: CASSQETASGAPSNEQYF. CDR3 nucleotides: TGTGCCAGCAGCCAAGAAACGGCTAGCGGGGCCCCATCAAACGAGCAGTACTTC.

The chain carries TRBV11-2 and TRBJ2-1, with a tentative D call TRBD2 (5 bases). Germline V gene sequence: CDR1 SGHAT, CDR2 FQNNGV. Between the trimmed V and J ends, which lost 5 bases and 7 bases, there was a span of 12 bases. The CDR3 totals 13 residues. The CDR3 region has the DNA TGTGCCAGCAGCATTCGGGGAAGAAATGAGCAGTTCTTC. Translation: CASSIRGRNEQFF.

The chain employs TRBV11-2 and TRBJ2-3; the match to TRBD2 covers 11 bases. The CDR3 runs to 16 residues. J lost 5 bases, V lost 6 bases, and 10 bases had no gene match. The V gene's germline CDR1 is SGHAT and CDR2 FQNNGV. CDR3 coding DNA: TGTGCCAGCAGGCCCGGGACTAGCGGCTGGTTAGATACGCAGTATTTT. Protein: CASRPGTSGWLDTQYF.

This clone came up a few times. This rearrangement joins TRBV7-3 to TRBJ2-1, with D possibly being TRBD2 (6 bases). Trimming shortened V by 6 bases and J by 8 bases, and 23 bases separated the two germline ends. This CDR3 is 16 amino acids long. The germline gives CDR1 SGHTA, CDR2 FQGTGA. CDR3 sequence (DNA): TGTGCCAGCAGAGTATCTATAGGCGGGAAGGGCGATGAGCAGTTCTTC. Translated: CASRVSIGGKGDEQFF.

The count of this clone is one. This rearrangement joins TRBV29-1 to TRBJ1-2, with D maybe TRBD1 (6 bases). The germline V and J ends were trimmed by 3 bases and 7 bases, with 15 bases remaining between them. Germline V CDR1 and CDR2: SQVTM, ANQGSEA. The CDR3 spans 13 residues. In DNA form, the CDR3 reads TGCAGCGTTGAGAGGGGGGGAGTAGGTGGCTACACCTTC. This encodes CSVERGGVGGYTF.

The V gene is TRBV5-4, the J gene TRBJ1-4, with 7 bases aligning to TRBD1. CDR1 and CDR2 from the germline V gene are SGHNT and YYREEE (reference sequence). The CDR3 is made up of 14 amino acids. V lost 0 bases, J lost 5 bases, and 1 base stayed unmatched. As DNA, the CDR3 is TGTGCCAGCAGCTTGGACAGGGGAAATGAAAAACTGTTTTTT. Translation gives CASSLDRGNEKLFF.

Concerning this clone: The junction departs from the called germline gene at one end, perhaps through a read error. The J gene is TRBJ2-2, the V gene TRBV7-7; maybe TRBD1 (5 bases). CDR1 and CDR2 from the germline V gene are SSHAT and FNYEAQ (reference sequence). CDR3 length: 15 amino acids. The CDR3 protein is CASSPGISNTGELFF. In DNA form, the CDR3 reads TGTGCTAGCAGCCCAGGGATATCGAACACCGGGGAGCTGTTTTTT.

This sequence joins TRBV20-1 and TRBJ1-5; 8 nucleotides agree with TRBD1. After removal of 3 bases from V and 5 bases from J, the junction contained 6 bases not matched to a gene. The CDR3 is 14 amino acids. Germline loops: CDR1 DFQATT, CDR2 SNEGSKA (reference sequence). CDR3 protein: CSASPTGAYQPQHF. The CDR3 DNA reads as TGCAGTGCTAGTCCGACAGGGGCGTATCAGCCCCAGCATTTT.

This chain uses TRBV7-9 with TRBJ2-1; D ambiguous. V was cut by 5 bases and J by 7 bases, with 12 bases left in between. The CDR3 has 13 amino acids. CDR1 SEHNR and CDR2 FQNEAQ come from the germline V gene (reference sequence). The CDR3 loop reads CASSPSTQNEQFF. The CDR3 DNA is TGTGCCAGCAGCCCATCAACCCAGAATGAGCAGTTCTTC.

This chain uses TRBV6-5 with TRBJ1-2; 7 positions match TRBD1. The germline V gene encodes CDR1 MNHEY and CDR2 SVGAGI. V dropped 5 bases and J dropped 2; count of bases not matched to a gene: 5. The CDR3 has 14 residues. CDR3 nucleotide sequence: TGTGCCAGCAGTCGCCAGGACAGGAACTATGGCTACACCTTC. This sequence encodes CASSRQDRNYGYTF.

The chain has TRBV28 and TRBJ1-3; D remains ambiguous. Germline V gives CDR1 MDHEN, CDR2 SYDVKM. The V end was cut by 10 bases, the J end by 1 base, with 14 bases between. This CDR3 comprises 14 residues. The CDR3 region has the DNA TGTGCCACCTTACCCCCGGGATCTGGAAACACCATATATTTT. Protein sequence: CATLPPGSGNTIYF.

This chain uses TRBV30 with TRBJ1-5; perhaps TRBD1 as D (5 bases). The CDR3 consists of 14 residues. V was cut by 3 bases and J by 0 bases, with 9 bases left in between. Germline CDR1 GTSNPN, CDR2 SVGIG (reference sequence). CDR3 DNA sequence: TGTGCCTGGAGAGGGGTACATAGCAATCAGCCCCAGCATTTT. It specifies CAWRGVHSNQPQHF.

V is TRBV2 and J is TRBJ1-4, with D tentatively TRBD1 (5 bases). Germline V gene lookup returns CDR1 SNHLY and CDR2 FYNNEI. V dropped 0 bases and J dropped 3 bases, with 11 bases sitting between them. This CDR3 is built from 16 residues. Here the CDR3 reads CASSEAGAGANEKLFF. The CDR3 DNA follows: TGTGCCAGCAGTGAAGCTGGGGCTGGAGCTAATGAAAAACTGTTTTTT.

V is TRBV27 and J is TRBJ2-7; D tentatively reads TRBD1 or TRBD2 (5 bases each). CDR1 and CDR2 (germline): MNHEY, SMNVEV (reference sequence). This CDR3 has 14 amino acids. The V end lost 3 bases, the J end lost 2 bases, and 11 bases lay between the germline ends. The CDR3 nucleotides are TGTGCCAGCAGTTTGAGGGGTTCCACCTACGAGCAGTACTTC. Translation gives CASSLRGSTYEQYF.

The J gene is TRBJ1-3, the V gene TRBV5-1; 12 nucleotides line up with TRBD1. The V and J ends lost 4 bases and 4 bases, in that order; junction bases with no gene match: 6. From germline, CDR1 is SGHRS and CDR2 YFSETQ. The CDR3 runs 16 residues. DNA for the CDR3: TGCGCCAGCAGCCGGGGACAGGGGGCGAGAGGAAACACCATATATTTT. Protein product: CASSRGQGARGNTIYF.

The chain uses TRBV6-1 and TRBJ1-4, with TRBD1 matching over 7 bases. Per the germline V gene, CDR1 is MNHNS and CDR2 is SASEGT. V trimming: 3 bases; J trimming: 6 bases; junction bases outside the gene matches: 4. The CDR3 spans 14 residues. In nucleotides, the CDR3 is TGTGCCAGCAGTGACAGAGGGGGCTATGAAAAACTGTTTTTT. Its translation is CASSDRGGYEKLFF.

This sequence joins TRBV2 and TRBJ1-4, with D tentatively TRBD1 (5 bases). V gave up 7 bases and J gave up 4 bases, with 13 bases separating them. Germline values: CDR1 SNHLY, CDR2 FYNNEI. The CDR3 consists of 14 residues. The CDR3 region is CASIRGRDNEKLFF. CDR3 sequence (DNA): TGTGCCAGCATTCGCGGCAGGGATAATGAAAAACTGTTTTTT.

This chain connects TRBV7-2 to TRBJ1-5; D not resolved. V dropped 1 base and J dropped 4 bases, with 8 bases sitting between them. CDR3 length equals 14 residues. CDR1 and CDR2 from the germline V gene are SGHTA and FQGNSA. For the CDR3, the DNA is TGTGCCAGCAGCTTAGATTGGCGGAATCAGCCCCAGCATTTT. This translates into CASSLDWRNQPQHF.

CDR3 nucleotides: TGTGCCAGCAGCTCCGGACTGATCTCTGGAAACACCATATATTTT. It yields the protein CASSSGLISGNTIYF. The V call is TRBV7-2, the J call TRBJ1-3; D not certain. This CDR3 has 15 amino acids. V dropped 4 bases and J dropped 0 bases, with 10 bases sitting between them. Germline CDR1 is SGHTA and CDR2 is FQGNSA.

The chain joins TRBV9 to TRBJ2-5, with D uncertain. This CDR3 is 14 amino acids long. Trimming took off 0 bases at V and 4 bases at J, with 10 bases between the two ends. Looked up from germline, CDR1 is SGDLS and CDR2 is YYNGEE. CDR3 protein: CASSVEVTTETQYF. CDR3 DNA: TGTGCCAGCAGCGTAGAGGTTACTACAGAGACCCAGTACTTC.

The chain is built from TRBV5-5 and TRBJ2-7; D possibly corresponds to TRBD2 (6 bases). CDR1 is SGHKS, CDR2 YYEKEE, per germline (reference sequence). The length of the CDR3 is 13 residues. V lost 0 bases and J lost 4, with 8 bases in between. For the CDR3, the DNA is TGTGCCAGCAGCTTGGCGGCGGGGTACGAGCAGTACTTC. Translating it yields CASSLAAGYEQYF.

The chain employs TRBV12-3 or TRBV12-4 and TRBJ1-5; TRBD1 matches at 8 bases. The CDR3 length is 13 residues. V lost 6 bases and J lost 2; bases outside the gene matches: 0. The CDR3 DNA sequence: TGTGCCAGCAGGGGACAGGGCAATCAGCCCCAGCATTTT. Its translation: CASRGQGNQPQHF.

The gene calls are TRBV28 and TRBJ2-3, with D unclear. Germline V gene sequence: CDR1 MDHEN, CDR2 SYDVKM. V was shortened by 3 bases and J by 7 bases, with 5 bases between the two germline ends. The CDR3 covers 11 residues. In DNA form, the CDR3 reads TGTGCCAGCAGTTTTGTACATACGCAGTATTTT. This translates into CASSFVHTQYF.

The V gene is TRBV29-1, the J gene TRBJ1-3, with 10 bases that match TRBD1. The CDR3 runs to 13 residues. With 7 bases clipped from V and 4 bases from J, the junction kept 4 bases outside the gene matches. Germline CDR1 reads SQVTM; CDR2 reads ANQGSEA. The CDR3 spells CSARQGAGNTIYF. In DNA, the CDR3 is TGCAGCGCTAGACAGGGGGCAGGAAACACCATATATTTT.

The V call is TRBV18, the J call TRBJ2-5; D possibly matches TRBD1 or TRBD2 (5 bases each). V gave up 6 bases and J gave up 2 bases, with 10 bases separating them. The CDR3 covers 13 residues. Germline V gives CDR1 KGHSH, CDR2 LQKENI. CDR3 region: CASSLGDQETQYF. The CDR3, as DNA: TGTGCCAGCTCGCTGGGGGATCAAGAGACCCAGTACTTC.

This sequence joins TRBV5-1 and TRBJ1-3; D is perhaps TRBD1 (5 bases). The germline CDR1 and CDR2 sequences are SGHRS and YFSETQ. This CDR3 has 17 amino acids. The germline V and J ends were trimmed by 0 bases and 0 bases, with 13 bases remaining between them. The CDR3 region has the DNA TGCGCCAGCAGCTTGGAGCGAGGGACCGGCTCTGGAAACACCATATATTTT. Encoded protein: CASSLERGTGSGNTIYF.

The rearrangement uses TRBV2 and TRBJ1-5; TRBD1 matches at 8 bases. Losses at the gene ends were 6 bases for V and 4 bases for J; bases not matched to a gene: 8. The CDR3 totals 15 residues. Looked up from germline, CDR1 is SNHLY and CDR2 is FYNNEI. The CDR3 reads CASRGDRSSNQPQHF. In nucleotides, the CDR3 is TGTGCCAGCAGGGGGGACAGGAGCAGTAATCAGCCCCAGCATTTT.

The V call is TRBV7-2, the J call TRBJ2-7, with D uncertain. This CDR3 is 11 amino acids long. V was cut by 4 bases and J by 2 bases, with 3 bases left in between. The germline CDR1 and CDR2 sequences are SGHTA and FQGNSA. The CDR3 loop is CASSSPYEQYF. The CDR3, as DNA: TGTGCCAGCAGCTCGCCCTACGAGCAGTACTTC.

Here the CDR3 reads CASSFSRGEAFF. Here the CDR3 DNA reads TGCGCCAGCAGCTTTTCCCGGGGTGAAGCTTTCTTT. The rearrangement links TRBV5-1 to TRBJ1-1; D gene unclear. V was pared by 2 bases and J by 7 bases, with 9 bases between. This CDR3 spans 12 amino acids. Germline V gene sequence: CDR1 SGHRS, CDR2 YFSETQ.